This T cell receptor (beta chain) originates from a study of blood T cell repertoires in COVID-19. This CDR3 has 15 residues. V lost 4 bases and J lost 0, with 11 bases in between. CDR1 is SGHRS, CDR2 YFSETQ, per germline. Cohorts were determined from participant-reported clinical history. Cohort 3 recovery required two negative PCRs, clearance, or symptom resolution. Per the original methods: By means of reference gene primer amplification, nucleated cell counts were estimated. Here immunoSEQ multiplex PCR was the method, and the copy in TCRdb shows in-frame clones only, minus some. V, J and clone size derive from that table, while D and trimming were established from the DNA sequence. The data hold approximately 210,000 clones, with 70% to 90% observed a single time.

The TCR originated in a woman aged 18-29 years who had recovered from COVID-19. The sample comprised PBMCs or T cells enriched from blood (not recorded which). V gene TRBV5-1 combines with J gene TRBJ2-1, with D possibly TRBD1 on 6 matching bases. CDR3 sequence (DNA): TGCGCCAGCAGCCCCACAGGGCTCTCCTACAATGAGCAGTTCTTC. This codes for CASSPTGLSYNEQFF.